This entry is about one T cell receptor beta chain. Its target is not known. Using immunoSEQ multiplex PCR, the repertoire was profiled, and TCRdb retains in-frame clones only, with some absent. Of tens of thousands of clones listed, roughly 93% are singletons. The data were obtained in a study of PD-1 blockade in classical Hodgkin lymphoma. Study-level findings and limits: Lower baseline TCR diversity was reported for newly diagnosed patients than for healthy donors.

Time point meaning: newly diagnosed, previously untreated cHL patient sample. Investigators turned to newly diagnosed, untreated classical Hodgkin lymphoma PBMCs for comparison. V was trimmed by 6 bases and J by 5 bases, leaving 4 bases between them. The CDR3 spans 10 residues. In germline, CDR1 is MDHEN, CDR2 SYDVKM. This TCR derives from a human donor with classical Hodgkin lymphoma. J is TRBJ2-5 and V is TRBV28; no definite D call. The material sequenced was peripheral blood mononuclear cells (PBMCs). The CDR3 here is CASSGETQYF. Written as DNA, the CDR3 is TGTGCCAGCAGCGGGGAGACCCAGTACTTC.